The present TCR beta chain was sequenced within a study of neoadjuvant anti-PD-1 for oral cavity cancer. This table comes from immunoSEQ multiplex PCR, and its TCRdb copy is limited to in-frame clones, with some not included. The table includes about 15,000 clones, roughly 60% detected once. The germline V gene encodes CDR1 LNHDA and CDR2 SQIVND (reference sequence). V was cut by 3 bases and J by 4 bases, with 15 bases left in between. This CDR3 contains 15 residues. The chain carries TRBV19 and TRBJ1-2, with D maybe TRBD1 (6 bases). The receptor was isolated from a person between 40 and 80 years old with oral cavity squamous cell carcinoma. The source material was PBMCs, sampled before nivolumab (anti-PD-1) treatment. This CDR3 is CASSIATGIFYGYTF. For the CDR3, the DNA is TGTGCCAGTAGTATTGCCACAGGGATCTTCTATGGCTACACCTTC.